The rows below give T cell receptor beta chains drawn from one sample of a study of shared clonotypes between healthy human individuals. Profiled with immunoSEQ multiplex PCR; TCRdb holds only in-frame clones, not every one. The sample carries 1.6 million or so clones, approximately 98.5% recorded once. The sample consisted of naive CD4+ T cells sorted from blood. The origin of the receptors is a man aged 25 to 40 in good health. Both conserved end residues are part of each CDR3. D genes are given only for firm matches. Expanded clones get a size class; other rows say once, few or many, or leave the size out.

D gene: .; V gene: TRBV7-9; J gene: TRBJ1-5; clone size: .; CDR3 DNA: TGTGCCAGCAGCTTACCCAATCAGCCCCAGCATTTT; CDR3 protein: CASSLPNQPQHF
D gene: .; V gene: TRBV14; J gene: TRBJ2-7; clone size: .; CDR3 DNA: TGTGCCAGCAGCCAAGATACGTTTTCCTACGAGCAGTACTTC; CDR3 protein: CASSQDTFSYEQYF
D gene: TRBD2; V gene: TRBV9; J gene: TRBJ2-2; clone size: .; CDR3 DNA: TGTGCCAGCAGCCCCACATCTAGACTAGCGGGAGTTACCGGGGAGCTGTTTTTT; CDR3 protein: CASSPTSRLAGVTGELFF
D gene: .; V gene: TRBV20-1; J gene: TRBJ2-7; clone size: .; CDR3 DNA: TGCAGTGCTAGCATGGGCTACGAGCAGTACTTC; CDR3 protein: CSASMGYEQYF
D gene: .; V gene: TRBV2; J gene: TRBJ2-1; clone size: .; CDR3 DNA: TGTGCCAGCAGTGTGATCGGACAGCCTTACAATGAGCAGTTCTTC; CDR3 protein: CASSVIGQPYNEQFF
D gene: .; V gene: TRBV5-4; J gene: TRBJ2-2; clone size: .; CDR3 DNA: TGTGCCAGCAGCCCTCCGACAGGGCGGGGCGGGGAGCTGTTTTTT; CDR3 protein: CASSPPTGRGGELFF
D gene: .; V gene: TRBV5-1; J gene: TRBJ2-2; clone size: .; CDR3 DNA: TGCGCCAGCAGCTTGGCCCTAGAGATCGGGGAGCTGTTTTTT; CDR3 protein: CASSLALEIGELFF
D gene: .; V gene: TRBV29-1; J gene: TRBJ2-1; clone size: .; CDR3 DNA: TGCAGCGTTAGTAGGAGCGGCGTTTACAATGAGCAGTTCTTC; CDR3 protein: CSVSRSGVYNEQFF
D gene: .; V gene: TRBV7-2; J gene: TRBJ2-2; clone size: once; CDR3 DNA: TGTGCCAGCAGCTTAGAGGCGAGCTTCCTTGGGGGAAAATCCGGGGAGCTGTTTTTT; CDR3 protein: CASSLEASFLGGKSGELFF
D gene: .; V gene: TRBV10-2; J gene: TRBJ2-1; clone size: .; CDR3 DNA: TGCGCCAGCAGTGAGCCGCGTCAGGGACTGGTCGATGAGCAGTTCTTC; CDR3 protein: CASSEPRQGLVDEQFF
D gene: TRBD1; V gene: TRBV7-2; J gene: TRBJ1-1; clone size: .; CDR3 DNA: TGTGCCAGCAGCTTCGGGACAGCCAACACTGAAGCTTTCTTT; CDR3 protein: CASSFGTANTEAFF
D gene: .; V gene: TRBV28; J gene: TRBJ2-3; clone size: .; CDR3 DNA: TGTGCCAGCAGTTTTGACTTGGGTCTGGGCACAGATACGCAGTATTTT; CDR3 protein: CASSFDLGLGTDTQYF
D gene: TRBD2; V gene: TRBV19; J gene: TRBJ2-7; clone size: once; CDR3 DNA: TGTGCAACTAGCGGGAGTAGCTACGAGCAGTACTTC; CDR3 protein: CATSGSSYEQYF
D gene: TRBD1; V gene: TRBV18; J gene: TRBJ2-1; clone size: .; CDR3 DNA: TGTGCCAGCTCACCTAAAACAGGGACAGGGACCTACAATGAGCAGTTCTTC; CDR3 protein: CASSPKTGTGTYNEQFF
D gene: .; V gene: TRBV25-1; J gene: TRBJ2-3; clone size: .; CDR3 DNA: TGTGCCAGCAGTCCCGACTACGGCACAGATACGCAGTATTTT; CDR3 protein: CASSPDYGTDTQYF
D gene: .; V gene: TRBV6-1; J gene: TRBJ2-7; clone size: .; CDR3 DNA: TGTGCCAGCAGGGGGAAGACCTACGAGCAGTACTTC; CDR3 protein: CASRGKTYEQYF
D gene: .; V gene: TRBV6-5; J gene: TRBJ1-2; clone size: .; CDR3 DNA: TGTGCCAGCAGTTTTCAGGTAAAAGGGTATGGCTACACCTTC; CDR3 protein: CASSFQVKGYGYTF
D gene: TRBD2; V gene: TRBV7-9; J gene: TRBJ2-3; clone size: .; CDR3 DNA: TGTGCCAGCAGCGTCCCGACTAGCCTCCCTGGGACAGATACGCAGTATTTT; CDR3 protein: CASSVPTSLPGTDTQYF
D gene: TRBD2; V gene: TRBV9; J gene: TRBJ2-4; clone size: .; CDR3 DNA: TGTGCCAGCAGCCCTCGTCTACTAGCGGGAGGCGACATTCAGTACTTC; CDR3 protein: CASSPRLLAGGDIQYF
D gene: .; V gene: TRBV9; J gene: TRBJ2-7; clone size: few; CDR3 DNA: TGTGCCAGCAGCGTAGAACAGGGCTACGAGCAGTACTTC; CDR3 protein: CASSVEQGYEQYF
D gene: .; V gene: TRBV7-9; J gene: TRBJ1-5; clone size: .; CDR3 DNA: TGTGCCAGCAGCCCCCCGGGGCGCAATCAGCCCCAGCATTTT; CDR3 protein: CASSPPGRNQPQHF
D gene: TRBD2; V gene: TRBV27; J gene: TRBJ2-1; clone size: .; CDR3 DNA: TGTGCCAGCAGTTCGGGGGGACTAGCGGGACGCAATGAGCAGTTCTTC; CDR3 protein: CASSSGGLAGRNEQFF
D gene: .; V gene: TRBV2; J gene: TRBJ1-1; clone size: .; CDR3 DNA: TGTGCCAGCACGATACAACTGAACACTGAAGCTTTCTTT; CDR3 protein: CASTIQLNTEAFF
D gene: .; V gene: TRBV7-2; J gene: TRBJ2-6; clone size: .; CDR3 DNA: TGTGCCAGCAGCTTAGCGGCATCTGGCTCTGGGGCCAACGTCCTGACTTTC; CDR3 protein: CASSLAASGSGANVLTF
D gene: .; V gene: TRBV9; J gene: TRBJ2-1; clone size: .; CDR3 DNA: TGTGCCAGCAGCGTAGGGCGGTACAATGAGCAGTTCTTC; CDR3 protein: CASSVGRYNEQFF
D gene: TRBD2; V gene: TRBV25-1; J gene: TRBJ2-1; clone size: .; CDR3 DNA: TGTGCCAGCAGTGAGCCCGGGACTAGCGGGAATGAGCAGTTCTTC; CDR3 protein: CASSEPGTSGNEQFF
D gene: .; V gene: TRBV7-2; J gene: TRBJ2-5; clone size: .; CDR3 DNA: TGTGCCAGCAGCTTATCGTCTAGGGACGAGACCCAGTACTTC; CDR3 protein: CASSLSSRDETQYF
D gene: .; V gene: TRBV30; J gene: TRBJ2-5; clone size: .; CDR3 DNA: TGTGCCTGGAGCCGAGACGGGCTAGCGACAGAGACCCAGTACTTC; CDR3 protein: CAWSRDGLATETQYF
D gene: TRBD2; V gene: TRBV5-1; J gene: TRBJ2-3; clone size: .; CDR3 DNA: TGCGCCAGCAGCTTGGTTTCTAGCGGAGCCGGGAGGAGCACAGATACGCAGTATTTT; CDR3 protein: CASSLVSSGAGRSTDTQYF
D gene: .; V gene: TRBV16; J gene: TRBJ1-5; clone size: .; CDR3 DNA: TGTGCCAGCAGCCAAACAGGTCTAAGCAATCAGCCCCAGCATTTT; CDR3 protein: CASSQTGLSNQPQHF
D gene: .; V gene: TRBV6-1; J gene: TRBJ1-4; clone size: .; CDR3 DNA: TGTGCCAGCAGTGAAACTCTACCCCGAGGAAAACTGTTTTTT; CDR3 protein: CASSETLPRGKLFF
D gene: .; V gene: TRBV5-1; J gene: TRBJ2-3; clone size: .; CDR3 DNA: TGCGCCAGCAGCTTGAGGAAGAGCACAGATACGCAGTATTTT; CDR3 protein: CASSLRKSTDTQYF
D gene: TRBD1; V gene: TRBV28; J gene: TRBJ2-1; clone size: .; CDR3 DNA: TGTGCCAGCAGCCCACCTGACAGGGGGCGGGGTGAGCAGTTCTTC; CDR3 protein: CASSPPDRGRGEQFF
D gene: TRBD2; V gene: TRBV5-1; J gene: TRBJ2-1; clone size: .; CDR3 DNA: TGCGCCAGCAGCTTGGCCGGAGCGGGGGTCATAGAGCAGTTCTTC; CDR3 protein: CASSLAGAGVIEQFF
D gene: .; V gene: TRBV2; J gene: TRBJ2-6; clone size: .; CDR3 DNA: TGTGCCAGCAGCCTCTCAGGGGCCTCTGGGGCCAACGTCCTGACTTTC; CDR3 protein: CASSLSGASGANVLTF
D gene: .; V gene: TRBV11-3; J gene: TRBJ2-7; clone size: .; CDR3 DNA: TGTGCCAGCAGCAAATCTAGGGACACTTACGAGCAGTACTTC; CDR3 protein: CASSKSRDTYEQYF
D gene: .; V gene: TRBV7-6; J gene: TRBJ2-7; clone size: .; CDR3 DNA: TGTGCCAGCAGCTTAGAGACGGATGGCGAGCAGTACTTC; CDR3 protein: CASSLETDGEQYF
D gene: .; V gene: TRBV2; J gene: TRBJ1-1; clone size: .; CDR3 DNA: TGTGCCAGCAGTGAAGCGCTCGGGGTGACTGAAGCTTTCTTT; CDR3 protein: CASSEALGVTEAFF
D gene: .; V gene: TRBV6-5; J gene: TRBJ2-3; clone size: .; CDR3 DNA: TGTGCCAGCAGTTACGGGACCGTGCTCACCACAGATACGCAGTATTTT; CDR3 protein: CASSYGTVLTTDTQYF
D gene: .; V gene: TRBV6-1; J gene: TRBJ2-2; clone size: .; CDR3 DNA: TGTGCCAGCAGCACTAAGGGCGGCACCGGGGAGCTGTTTTTT; CDR3 protein: CASSTKGGTGELFF
D gene: TRBD1; V gene: TRBV2; J gene: TRBJ2-4; clone size: .; CDR3 DNA: TGTGCCAGCCGTCGAACAGGGGTGAAAAACATTCAGTACTTC; CDR3 protein: CASRRTGVKNIQYF
D gene: .; V gene: TRBV28; J gene: TRBJ1-2; clone size: .; CDR3 DNA: TGTGCCAGCAGTTTACCAGACCACTATGGCTACACCTTC; CDR3 protein: CASSLPDHYGYTF
D gene: .; V gene: TRBV28; J gene: TRBJ2-7; clone size: .; CDR3 DNA: TGTGCCAGCAGTTCCTACTCCTACGAGCAGTACTTC; CDR3 protein: CASSSYSYEQYF
D gene: TRBD2; V gene: TRBV9; J gene: TRBJ2-7; clone size: .; CDR3 DNA: TGTGCCAGCAGCGTAGGGCCCGGGAGGCCAGATACGTACGAGCAGTACTTC; CDR3 protein: CASSVGPGRPDTYEQYF
D gene: TRBD1; V gene: TRBV18; J gene: TRBJ2-7; clone size: .; CDR3 DNA: TGTGCCAGCTCATCTGGGACAGGGGGCTACGAGCAGTACTTC; CDR3 protein: CASSSGTGGYEQYF